These 25 T cell receptor beta chains originate from one sample sequenced in a study of cytomegalovirus exposure and HLA in healthy donors. The PCR ran on 60 Vbeta and 13 Jbeta primers. The data were produced by immunoSEQ multiplex PCR, yet TCRdb's version contains in-frame clones alone and is incomplete. The table records around 60,000 clones, approximately 71% of them present only once. The source material was PBMCs. The source is a middle-aged woman in good health and CMV-seropositive.

This clone was observed a single time. The rearrangement uses TRBV2 and TRBJ1-2; tentatively, D is TRBD1 (6 bases). Germline-derived CDR1 and CDR2 are SNHLY and FYNNEI. The V gene lost 3 bases and the J gene lost 4 bases, with 15 bases spanning the gap. There are 15 residues in the CDR3. The CDR3 coding sequence is TGTGCCAGCAGTGATCGGGGGGGCGCCGGCTATGGCTACACCTTC. Translating gives CASSDRGGAGYGYTF.

Turning to this clone: The conserved phenylalanine or tryptophan is not found at the CDR3 terminus, so this likely reflects a read error. The rearrangement links TRBV7-9 to TRBJ1-4; 8 bases map to TRBD1. V shed 1 base, J shed 4 bases, and the junction held 5 bases outside the gene matches. Per the germline V gene, CDR1 is SEHNR and CDR2 is FQNEAQ (reference sequence). The CDR3 totals 16 residues. The CDR3 loop reads CASSLGATGGNEKLFS. The DNA of the CDR3 is TGTGCCAGCAGCTTAGGGGCCACAGGGGGTAATGAAAAACTGTTTTCT.

This clone was counted a single time. This chain connects TRBV19 to TRBJ1-2; D might be TRBD1 (5 bases). CDR1 is LNHDA and CDR2 is SQIVND in the germline V gene (reference sequence). The V gene lost 4 bases and the J gene lost 0 bases, with 15 bases spanning the gap. There are 16 residues in the CDR3. In nucleotides, the CDR3 is TGTGCCAGTAGTACCCGCGGAGGGGAAGCTAACTATGGCTACACCTTC. It translates to CASSTRGGEANYGYTF.

The chain recombines TRBV30 with TRBJ2-1; 8 bases are a match to TRBD2. CDR3 size: 13 residues. CDR1 and CDR2 from the germline V gene are GTSNPN and SVGIG (reference sequence). J lost 10 bases, V lost 4 bases, and 9 bases had no gene match. Here the CDR3 reads CAWTRGGRREQFF. In DNA, the CDR3 is TGTGCCTGGACACGGGGGGGCCGTAGGGAGCAGTTCTTC.

The chain combines TRBV6-5 with TRBJ1-1; 9 bases match TRBD1. Germline-derived CDR1 and CDR2 are MNHEY and SVGAGI. CDR3 length: 14 residues. V dropped 6 bases and J dropped 7; count of bases not matched to a gene: 9. The CDR3 DNA is TGTGCCAGCAGGGACAGGGGTCTTGGGGGTGAAGCTTTCTTT. Translated: CASRDRGLGGEAFF.

J is TRBJ2-7 and V is TRBV19, with 11 bases that match TRBD2. V shed 6 bases, J shed 1 base, and the junction held 2 bases outside the gene matches. This CDR3 spans 14 amino acids. From germline, CDR1 is LNHDA and CDR2 SQIVND (reference sequence). CDR3 nucleotides: TGTGCCAGTAGCCTAGCGGGGGGATCCTACGAGCAGTACTTC. Translating it yields CASSLAGGSYEQYF.

The table lists this clone with a count of one. The chain couples TRBV4-1 to TRBJ2-7; D unresolved. Germline assignment: CDR1 MGHRA and CDR2 YSYEKL. V dropped 1 base and J dropped 0 bases, with 4 bases sitting between them. The CDR3 runs to 13 residues. In DNA form, the CDR3 reads TGCGCCAGCAGCCAAGCTAGCTCCTACGAGCAGTACTTC. Residues: CASSQASSYEQYF.

V usage is TRBV29-1 and J usage is TRBJ2-3; D gene ambiguous. The CDR3 runs 14 residues. Germline lookup yields CDR1 SQVTM and CDR2 ANQGSEA. Trimming left V 3 bases short and J 8 bases short, with 18 bases between. CDR3 DNA sequence: TGCAGCGTTGAGATCGGCGGTTCTTCGAGTACGCAGTATTTT. It is translated as CSVEIGGSSSTQYF.

V and J are TRBV7-2 and TRBJ1-5; D may be TRBD1 (6 bases). The CDR3 spans 15 residues. Germline V gives CDR1 SGHTA, CDR2 FQGNSA. V lost 8 bases, J lost 4 bases, and 18 bases lay in between. The CDR3 reads CASGSPGVMNQPQHF. The CDR3 DNA reads as TGTGCCAGCGGGAGTCCAGGGGTGATGAATCAGCCCCAGCATTTT.

This chain connects TRBV27 to TRBJ1-1; 9 bases map to TRBD1. Germline lookup yields CDR1 MNHEY and CDR2 SMNVEV (reference sequence). V trimming: 3 bases; J trimming: 3 bases; junction bases outside the gene matches: 5. This CDR3 is built from 15 residues. The DNA of the CDR3 is TGTGCCAGCAGTTTGCAATGGACAGGGGACACTGAAGCTTTCTTT. Its protein product is CASSLQWTGDTEAFF.

The chain employs TRBV5-4 and TRBJ1-1; D is ambiguous. This CDR3 comprises 12 residues. Trimming shortened V by 3 bases and J by 1 base, and 4 bases separated the two germline ends. Germline CDR1 and CDR2: SGHNT and YYREEE (reference sequence). CDR3 protein: CASSSGNTEAFF. In DNA, the CDR3 is TGTGCCAGCAGCTCCGGGAACACTGAAGCTTTCTTT.

V and J are TRBV5-4 and TRBJ2-5; 7 bases fit TRBD1. TRBJ2-7 explains the end of the DNA better; the J call may be wrong. The V gene's germline CDR1 is SGHNT and CDR2 YYREEE (reference sequence). This CDR3 contains 14 residues. This chain's CDR3 is CASSFDRASYEQYF. In nucleotides, the CDR3 is TGTGCCAGCAGCTTCGACAGGGCATCCTACGAGCAGTACTTC.

This chain joins TRBV2 and TRBJ2-5; maybe TRBD2 (5 bases). Germline V gene sequence: CDR1 SNHLY, CDR2 FYNNEI. The V and J ends lost 7 bases and 1 base respectively, with 13 bases between them. This CDR3 is built from 14 residues. CDR3 DNA: TGTGCCAGCAATGAGGGCCGGGGCCAAGAGACCCAGTACTTC. Amino acid sequence: CASNEGRGQETQYF.

This clone was counted a few times. The gene calls are TRBV10-3 and TRBJ1-5; no clear D gene. CDR3 length: 13 residues. V lost 3 bases to trimming and J lost 4 bases, with 7 bases between them. Germline CDR1 reads ENHRY; CDR2 reads SYGVKD. The CDR3 region has the DNA TGTGCCATCAGTGAAGTCGGGAATCAGCCCCAGCATTTT. It yields the protein CAISEVGNQPQHF.

This clone was observed a few times. Germline and junction disagree at one end, which may indicate a read error. CDR3 nucleotide sequence: TGTTCCAGCAGCCTCCGGAACACTGAAGCTTTCTTT. Its protein product is CSSSLRNTEAFF. The chain combines TRBV7-9 with TRBJ1-1; D gene uncertain. The CDR3 totals 12 residues. Germline values: CDR1 SEHNR, CDR2 FQNEAQ (reference sequence).

V is TRBV27 and J is TRBJ1-6; 7 nucleotides align to TRBD1. The CDR3 loop spans 16 amino acids. J lost 8 bases, V lost 9 bases, and 16 bases had no gene match. Germline assignment: CDR1 MNHEY and CDR2 SMNVEV (reference sequence). The CDR3 spells CASTSVDRWPHSPLHF. CDR3 in DNA: TGTGCCAGTACGAGCGTGGACAGGTGGCCCCATTCACCCCTCCACTTT.

This clone was observed a few times. The genes are TRBV4-3 and TRBJ1-4, with D unclear. Per germline, CDR1 LGHNA and CDR2 YSLEER. This CDR3 has 14 amino acids. V was cut by 0 bases and J by 8 bases, with 10 bases left in between. As DNA, the CDR3 is TGCGCCAGCAGCCAAGACAACACCGCCGAAAAACTGTTTTTT. Its translation is CASSQDNTAEKLFF.

This chain links TRBV29-1 with TRBJ2-3, with TRBD1 matching over 7 bases. The V gene end was trimmed by 3 bases and the J gene end by 6 bases; junction bases not matched to a gene: 9. This CDR3 spans 14 amino acids. Germline assignment: CDR1 SQVTM and CDR2 ANQGSEA. The CDR3 sequence: CSVDSNRGWDTQYF. The CDR3 DNA reads TGCAGCGTTGATAGTAACAGGGGCTGGGATACGCAGTATTTT.

This clone has more than one count but fewer than ten. The chain links TRBV19 to TRBJ1-2, with 7 bases identical to TRBD1. V shed 4 bases and J 6 bases; nucleotides not matched to a gene: 5. The CDR3 spans 13 residues. The V gene's germline CDR1 is LNHDA and CDR2 SQIVND (reference sequence). The CDR3 bases are TGTGCCAGTAGTAGGCAGGGGACAGATGGCTACACCTTC. Translation: CASSRQGTDGYTF.

This chain joins TRBV6-6 and TRBJ1-5; the D is unclear. The CDR3 covers 13 residues. CDR1 is MNHNY, CDR2 SVGAGI, per germline (reference sequence). The V gene lost 6 bases and the J gene lost 9 bases, with 15 bases spanning the gap. CDR3 sequence: CASSPFGGRPQHF. CDR3 sequence (DNA): TGTGCCAGCAGCCCTTTTGGTGGGAGGCCCCAGCATTTT.

V is TRBV2 and J is TRBJ2-7; 8 nucleotides line up with TRBD1. The V segment lost 6 bases and the J segment 4 bases; nucleotides outside the gene matches: 8. The germline CDR1 and CDR2 sequences are SNHLY and FYNNEI. The CDR3 is 14 residues long. CDR3 loop: CASRGTGVLYEQYF. The DNA for the CDR3 is TGTGCCAGCAGGGGGACAGGTGTCCTTTACGAGCAGTACTTC.

This chain uses TRBV29-1 with TRBJ2-7; 8 bases map to TRBD2. CDR3 length: 14 residues. Losses at the gene ends were 7 bases for V and 2 bases for J; bases not matched to a gene: 10. CDR1 and CDR2 (germline): SQVTM, ANQGSEA. CDR3 DNA: TGCAGCGCGGGGGGGGGACTATTCGCCTACGAGCAGTACTTC. Translating gives CSAGGGLFAYEQYF.

Concerning this clone: The sample carries other DNA sequences with the same CDR3. The gene calls are TRBV11-2 and TRBJ2-7; 9 bases line up with TRBD2. The V segment lost 0 bases and the J segment 4 bases; nucleotides outside the gene matches: 1. There are 14 residues in the CDR3. Germline V gene sequence: CDR1 SGHAT, CDR2 FQNNGV. The CDR3 DNA is TGTGCCAGCAGCTTAGAGCGGGGGGGTTACGAGCAGTACTTC. Protein product: CASSLERGGYEQYF.

The chain combines TRBV30 with TRBJ1-1; no clear D. The CDR3 totals 12 residues. Germline V gene sequence: CDR1 GTSNPN, CDR2 SVGIG (reference sequence). The V and J ends lost 5 bases and 4 bases respectively, with 11 bases between them. CDR3 sequence (DNA): TGTGCCTGGGGAGGTCAGATCACTGAAGCTTTCTTT. It codes for CAWGGQITEAFF.

CDR3 loop: CASGNGQGKDNQPQHF. CDR3 bases: TGTGCCAGCGGAAACGGACAGGGAAAGGACAATCAGCCCCAGCATTTT. The V gene is TRBV27, the J gene TRBJ1-5; 8 bases align to TRBD1. CDR3 length equals 16 residues. CDR1 MNHEY and CDR2 SMNVEV come from the germline V gene (reference sequence). After removal of 8 bases from V and 3 bases from J, the junction contained 12 bases not matched to a gene.